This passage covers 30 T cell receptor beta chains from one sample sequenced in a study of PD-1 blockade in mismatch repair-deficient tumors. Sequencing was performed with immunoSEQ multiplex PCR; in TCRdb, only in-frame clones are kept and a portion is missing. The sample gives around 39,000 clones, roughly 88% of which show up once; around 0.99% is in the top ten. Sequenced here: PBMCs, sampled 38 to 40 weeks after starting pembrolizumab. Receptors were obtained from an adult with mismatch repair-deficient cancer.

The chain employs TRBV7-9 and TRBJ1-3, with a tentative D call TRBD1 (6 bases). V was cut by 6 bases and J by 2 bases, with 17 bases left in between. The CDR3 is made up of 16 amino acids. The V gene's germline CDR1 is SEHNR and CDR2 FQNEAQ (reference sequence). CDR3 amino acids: CASSLREQGTGNTIYF. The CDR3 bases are TGTGCCAGCAGTCTGAGGGAACAGGGCACTGGAAACACCATATATTTT.

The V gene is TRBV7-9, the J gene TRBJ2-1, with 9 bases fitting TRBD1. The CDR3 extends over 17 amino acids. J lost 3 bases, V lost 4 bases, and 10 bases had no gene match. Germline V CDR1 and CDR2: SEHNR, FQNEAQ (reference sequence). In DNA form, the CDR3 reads TGTGCCAGCAGCTCCAACTCCGGGACAGGGTTCTACAATGAGCAGTTCTTC. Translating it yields CASSSNSGTGFYNEQFF.

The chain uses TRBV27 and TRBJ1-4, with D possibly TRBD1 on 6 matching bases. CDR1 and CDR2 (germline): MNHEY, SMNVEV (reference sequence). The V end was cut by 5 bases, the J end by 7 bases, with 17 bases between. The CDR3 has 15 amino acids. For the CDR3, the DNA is TGTGCCAGCAGTCCCTTGGGGGCAGGGATTGAAAAACTGTTTTTT. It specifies CASSPLGAGIEKLFF.

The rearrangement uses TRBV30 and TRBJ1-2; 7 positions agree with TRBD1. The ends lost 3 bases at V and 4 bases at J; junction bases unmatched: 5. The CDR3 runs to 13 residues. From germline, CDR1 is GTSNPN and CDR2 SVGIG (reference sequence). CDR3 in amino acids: CAWSAGTAYGYTF. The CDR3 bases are TGTGCCTGGAGCGCCGGGACAGCCTATGGCTACACCTTC.

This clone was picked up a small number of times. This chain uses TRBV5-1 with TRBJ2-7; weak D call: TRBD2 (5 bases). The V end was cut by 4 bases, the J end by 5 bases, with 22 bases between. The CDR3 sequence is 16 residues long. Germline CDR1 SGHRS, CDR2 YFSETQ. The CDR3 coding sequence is TGCGCCAGCAGCCTACGCGCGGCTTCGGCGGGCCACGAGCAGTACTTC. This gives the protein CASSLRAASAGHEQYF.

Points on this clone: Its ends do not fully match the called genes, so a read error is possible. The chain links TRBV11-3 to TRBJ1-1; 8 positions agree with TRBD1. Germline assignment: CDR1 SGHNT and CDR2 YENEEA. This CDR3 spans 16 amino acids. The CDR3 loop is CASSLGGAGGITEAFF. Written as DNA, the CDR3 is TGTGCCAGCAGTTTAGGAGGGGCAGGGGGCATCACTGAAGCTTTCTTT.

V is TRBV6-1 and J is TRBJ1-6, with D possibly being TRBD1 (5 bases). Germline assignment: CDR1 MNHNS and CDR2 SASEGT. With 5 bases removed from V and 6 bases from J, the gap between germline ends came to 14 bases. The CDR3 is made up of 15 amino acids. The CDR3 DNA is TGTGCCAGCAGTTCCGACAGTTATAGTAATTCACCCCTCCACTTT. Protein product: CASSSDSYSNSPLHF.

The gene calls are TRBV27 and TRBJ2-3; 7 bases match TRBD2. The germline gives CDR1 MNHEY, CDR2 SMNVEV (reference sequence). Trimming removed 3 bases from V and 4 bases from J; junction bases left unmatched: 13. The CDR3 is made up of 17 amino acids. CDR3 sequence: CASSFYLTSRGADTQYF. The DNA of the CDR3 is TGTGCCAGCAGTTTTTATTTGACTAGCCGAGGGGCAGATACGCAGTATTTT.

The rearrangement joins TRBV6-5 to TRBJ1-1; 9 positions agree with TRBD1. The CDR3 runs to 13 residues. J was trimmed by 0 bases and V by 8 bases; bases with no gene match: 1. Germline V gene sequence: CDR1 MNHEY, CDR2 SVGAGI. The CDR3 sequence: CASGDRVNTEAFF. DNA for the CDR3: TGTGCCAGCGGGGACAGGGTGAACACTGAAGCTTTCTTT.

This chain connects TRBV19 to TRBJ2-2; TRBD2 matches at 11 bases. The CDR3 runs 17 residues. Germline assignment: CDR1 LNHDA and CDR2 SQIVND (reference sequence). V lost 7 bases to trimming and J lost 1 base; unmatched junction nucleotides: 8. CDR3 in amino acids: CASNNWGLAENTGELFF. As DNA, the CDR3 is TGTGCCAGTAACAACTGGGGACTAGCGGAGAACACCGGGGAGCTGTTTTTT.

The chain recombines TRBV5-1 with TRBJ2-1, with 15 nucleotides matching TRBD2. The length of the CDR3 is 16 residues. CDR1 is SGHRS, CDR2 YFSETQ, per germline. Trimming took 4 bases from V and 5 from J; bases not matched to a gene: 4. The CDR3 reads CASSLGTSGRNNEQFF. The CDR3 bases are TGCGCCAGCAGCCTGGGGACTAGCGGGAGGAACAATGAGCAGTTCTTC.

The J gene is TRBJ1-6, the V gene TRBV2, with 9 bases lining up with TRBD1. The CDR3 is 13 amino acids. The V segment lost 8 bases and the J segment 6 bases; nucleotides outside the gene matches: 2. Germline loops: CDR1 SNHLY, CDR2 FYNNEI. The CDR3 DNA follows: TGTGCCAGCCTGGACAGGGGTAATTCACCCCTCCACTTT. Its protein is CASLDRGNSPLHF.

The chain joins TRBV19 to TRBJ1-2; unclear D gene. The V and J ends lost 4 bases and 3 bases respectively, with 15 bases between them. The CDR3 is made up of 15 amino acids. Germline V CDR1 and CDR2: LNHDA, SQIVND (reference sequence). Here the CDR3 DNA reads TGTGCCAGTAGTAACGCGGGCCGGCGGCACTATGGCTACACCTTC. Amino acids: CASSNAGRRHYGYTF.

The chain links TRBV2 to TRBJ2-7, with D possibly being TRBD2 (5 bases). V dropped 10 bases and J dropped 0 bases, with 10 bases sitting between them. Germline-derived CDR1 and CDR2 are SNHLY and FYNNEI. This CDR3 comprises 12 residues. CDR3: CATRTLSYEQYF. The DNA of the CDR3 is TGTGCCACCCGGACTCTCTCCTACGAGCAGTACTTC.

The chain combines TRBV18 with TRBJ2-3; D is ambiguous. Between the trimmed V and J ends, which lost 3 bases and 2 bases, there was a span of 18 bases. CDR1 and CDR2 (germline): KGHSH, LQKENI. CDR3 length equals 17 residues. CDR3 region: CASSPPQSGGATDTQYF. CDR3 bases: TGTGCCAGCTCACCGCCCCAGTCCGGCGGAGCCACAGATACGCAGTATTTT.

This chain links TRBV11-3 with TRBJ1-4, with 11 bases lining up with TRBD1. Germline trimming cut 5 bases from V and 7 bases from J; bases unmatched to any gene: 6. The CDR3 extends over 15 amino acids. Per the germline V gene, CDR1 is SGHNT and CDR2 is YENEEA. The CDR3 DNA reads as TGTGCCAGCAGCCGCTTCGGGACAGGGGGTGAAAAACTGTTTTTT. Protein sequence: CASSRFGTGGEKLFF.

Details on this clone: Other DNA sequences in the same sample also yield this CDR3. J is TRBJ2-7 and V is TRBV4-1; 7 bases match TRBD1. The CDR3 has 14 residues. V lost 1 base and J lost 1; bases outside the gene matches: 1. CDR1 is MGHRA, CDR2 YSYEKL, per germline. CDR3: CASSQGQGSYEQYF. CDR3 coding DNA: TGCGCCAGCAGCCAAGGACAGGGTTCCTACGAGCAGTACTTC.

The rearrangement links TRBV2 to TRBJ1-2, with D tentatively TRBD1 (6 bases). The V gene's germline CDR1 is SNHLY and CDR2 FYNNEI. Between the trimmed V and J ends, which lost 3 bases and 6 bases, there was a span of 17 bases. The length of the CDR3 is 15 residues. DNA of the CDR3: TGTGCCAGCAGTGAGGAGACAGGCGCTTGGAATGGCTACACCTTC. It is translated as CASSEETGAWNGYTF.

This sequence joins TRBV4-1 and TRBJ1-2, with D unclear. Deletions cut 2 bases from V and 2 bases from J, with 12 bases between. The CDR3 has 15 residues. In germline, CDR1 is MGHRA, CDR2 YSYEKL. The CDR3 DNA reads TGCGCCAGCAGCCAACCCCAAAAAGCAAACTATGGCTACACCTTC. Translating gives CASSQPQKANYGYTF.

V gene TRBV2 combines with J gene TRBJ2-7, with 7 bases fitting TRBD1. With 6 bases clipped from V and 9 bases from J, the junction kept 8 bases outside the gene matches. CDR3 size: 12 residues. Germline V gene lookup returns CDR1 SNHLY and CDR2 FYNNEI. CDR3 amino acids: CASSDTDRRQYF. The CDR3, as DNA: TGTGCCAGCAGCGATACGGACAGGAGGCAGTACTTC.

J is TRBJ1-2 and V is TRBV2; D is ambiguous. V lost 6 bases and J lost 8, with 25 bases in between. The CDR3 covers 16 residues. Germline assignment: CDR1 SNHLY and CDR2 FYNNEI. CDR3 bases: TGTGCCAGCAGGGCTATCTCCGGGTCCCGAAATCGGGGCTACACCTTC. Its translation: CASRAISGSRNRGYTF.

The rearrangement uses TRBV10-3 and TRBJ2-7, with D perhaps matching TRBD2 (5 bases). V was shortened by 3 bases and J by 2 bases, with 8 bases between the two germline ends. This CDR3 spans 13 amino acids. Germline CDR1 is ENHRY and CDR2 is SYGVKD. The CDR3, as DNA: TGTGCCATCAGTGATCGGGGAGCCTACGAGCAGTACTTC. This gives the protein CAISDRGAYEQYF.

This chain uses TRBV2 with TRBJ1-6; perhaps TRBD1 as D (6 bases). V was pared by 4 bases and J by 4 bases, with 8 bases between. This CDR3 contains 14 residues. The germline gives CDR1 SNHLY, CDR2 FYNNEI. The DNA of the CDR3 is TGTGCCAGCAGTGTCACAGGGTATAATTCACCCCTCCACTTT. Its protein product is CASSVTGYNSPLHF.

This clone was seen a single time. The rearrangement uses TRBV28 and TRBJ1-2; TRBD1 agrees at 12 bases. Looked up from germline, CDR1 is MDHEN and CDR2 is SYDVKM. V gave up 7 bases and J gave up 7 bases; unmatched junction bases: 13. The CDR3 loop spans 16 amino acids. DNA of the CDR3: TGTGCCAGCAACCCCCCCCCGGGACAGGGGGCGCTTGGCTACACCTTC. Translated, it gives CASNPPPGQGALGYTF.

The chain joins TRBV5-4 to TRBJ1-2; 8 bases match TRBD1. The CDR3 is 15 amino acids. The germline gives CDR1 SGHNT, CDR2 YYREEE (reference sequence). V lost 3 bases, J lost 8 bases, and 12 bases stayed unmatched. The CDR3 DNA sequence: TGTGCCAGCAGCTGGGGGGGACAGGAGATAGGAGGCTACACCTTC. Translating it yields CASSWGGQEIGGYTF.

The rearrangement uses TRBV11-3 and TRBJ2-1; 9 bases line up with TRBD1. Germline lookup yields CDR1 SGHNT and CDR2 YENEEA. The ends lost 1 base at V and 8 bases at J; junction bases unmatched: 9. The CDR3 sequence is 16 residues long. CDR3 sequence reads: CASSLGGTGGWYEQFF. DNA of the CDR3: TGTGCCAGCAGCTTAGGTGGTACAGGGGGCTGGTATGAGCAGTTCTTC.

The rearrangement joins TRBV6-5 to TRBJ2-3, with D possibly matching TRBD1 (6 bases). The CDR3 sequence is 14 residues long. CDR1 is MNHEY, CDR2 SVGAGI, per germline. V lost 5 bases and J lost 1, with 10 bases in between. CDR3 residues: CASSDRWGTDTQYF. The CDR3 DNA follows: TGTGCCAGCAGTGACAGGTGGGGCACAGATACGCAGTATTTT.

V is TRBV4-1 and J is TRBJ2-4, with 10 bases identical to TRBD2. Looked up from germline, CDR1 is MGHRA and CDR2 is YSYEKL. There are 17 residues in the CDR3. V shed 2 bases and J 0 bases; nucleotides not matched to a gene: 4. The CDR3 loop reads CASSQPSSGRAKNIQYF. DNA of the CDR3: TGCGCCAGCAGCCAACCTTCTAGCGGGAGAGCCAAAAACATTCAGTACTTC.

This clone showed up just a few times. Here the CDR3 reads CASSLTLAGTYYEQYF. The CDR3 DNA follows: TGTGCCAGCTCACTTACTTTAGCGGGAACTTATTACGAGCAGTACTTC. V gene TRBV18 combines with J gene TRBJ2-7; 8 nucleotides align to TRBD2. V lost 4 bases, J lost 4 bases, and 12 bases stayed unmatched. The V gene's germline CDR1 is KGHSH and CDR2 LQKENI. The CDR3 loop spans 16 amino acids.

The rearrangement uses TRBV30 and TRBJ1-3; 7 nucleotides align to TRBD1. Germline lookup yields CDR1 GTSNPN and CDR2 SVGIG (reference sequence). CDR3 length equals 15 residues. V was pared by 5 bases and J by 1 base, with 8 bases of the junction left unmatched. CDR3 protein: CAWSRDRSSGNTIYF. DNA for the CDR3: TGTGCCTGGTCCCGGGACAGATCTTCTGGAAACACCATATATTTT.